This T cell receptor (beta chain) was retrieved from a study of cytomegalovirus exposure and HLA in healthy donors. At the level of the study: From donors who were HLA-typed, an early data release held 65 million to 85 million unique TCRs. Among the 398 genotyped donors, more than 70% were placed in the Caucasian-associated ancestry cluster.

13 Jbeta primers and 60 Vbeta primers were used for the PCR. Method: immunoSEQ multiplex PCR; TCRdb's copy keeps in-frame clones and lacks some. In the table there are tens of thousands of clones, approximately 79% of which are singletons. This CDR3 is 17 amino acids long. V was shortened by 3 bases and J by 3 bases, with 22 bases between the two germline ends. Germline V CDR1 and CDR2: SGDLS, YYNGEE. For this clone: What it binds is not known.

Study outcomes and limitations: Relative to the approximately 700-donor mean, N-insertions were reportedly fewer in an Asian-associated ancestry cluster in a later analysis.

This TCR was sampled from a middle-aged woman in good health and CMV-seropositive. This chain links TRBV9 with TRBJ2-7; maybe TRBD2 (6 bases). Sample: PBMCs. The chain's CDR3 is CASSAEGRGTWGYEQYF. The CDR3 nucleotides are TGTGCCAGCAGCGCGGAGGGGCGCGGGACCTGGGGCTACGAGCAGTACTTC. Variable domain in full (rest from reference TRBV9 and TRBJ2-7): DSGVTQTPKHLITATGQRVTLRCSPRSGDLSVYWYQQSLDQGLQFLIQYYNGEERAKGNILERFSAQQFPDLHSELNLSSLELGDSALYFCASSAEGRGTWGYEQYFGPGTRLTVT.